This T cell receptor beta chain was documented in a study of blood T cell repertoires in COVID-19. Study as a whole: The United States, Italy and Spain supplied acute and convalescent COVID-19 samples.

The authors' processing: Amplification from reference gene primers served as the basis for estimated nucleated cell counts. TCRdb's table, derived via immunoSEQ multiplex PCR, lists solely in-frame clones and lacks some. V and J calls and clone size are those listed in that table; D and trimming were worked out from the DNA. This sample has some 260,000 clones; roughly 86% occur once, and the top ten carry around 0.78%. Germline trimming cut 7 bases from V and 2 bases from J; bases unmatched to any gene: 14. The CDR3 consists of 16 residues. Looked up from germline, CDR1 is SEHNR and CDR2 is FQNEAQ (reference sequence).

The V call is TRBV7-9, the J call TRBJ2-7; TRBD1 matches 7 bases. Input material: peripheral blood. This TCR was sampled from a woman between 25 and 40 years old with acute or convalescent COVID-19. Here the CDR3 reads CASTTTEGAKAYEQYF. The CDR3 DNA sequence: TGTGCCAGCACAACAACAGAGGGGGCGAAAGCCTACGAGCAGTACTTC.